This T cell receptor beta chain came from a study of blood T cell repertoires in COVID-19 (dated by TCRdb to about 2020). Context from the whole study: Samples from collaborators originated in the United States, Italy and Spain and spanned both the acute and convalescent phases of COVID-19. A de-identified subject ID, COVID-19 status, age in years and sex were almost always included in the sample metadata. A freely available public database, intended as a resource for researchers studying the immune response to SARS-CoV-2, is where the repertoires were released. Where HLA class I and class II types were available, the types were taken from metadata supplied by the sample provider, not from assay-based typing. Deeply sampled blood TCRbeta repertoires from subjects exposed to, actively infected with, or recovered from COVID-19 were included in the dataset. The samples were drawn from two sources: the first 160 participants of the ongoing ImmuneRACE study, and 1,254 subjects contributed by 6 global collaborators. The material from the prospective study consisted of cDNA or gDNA derived from T cells, B-cell-depleted T cells, or PBMCs.

The CDR3 sequence holds 16 residues, the cysteine and phenylalanine included. Of the read, only the CDR3 DNA is kept; its 48 bases are in frame from base 1. V drops 0 bases and J drops 3 bases, leaving 15 bases in between. Reading the germline V gene (reference sequence) gives CDR1 MNHNY and CDR2 SVGAGI. The collaborating institutions used their own protocols to collect whole blood in K2EDTA tubes. Collaborator samples were shipped for TCRbeta analysis as frozen whole blood, isolated PBMCs, or DNA extracted from either sample type. The research as a whole found: The quantity of clinical and demographic metadata differed by source and by participant and was supplied without curation.

TCRbeta CDR3 regions were amplified from genomic DNA using the immunoSEQ Assay, a bias-controlled multiplex PCR. The published analysis was carried out like this. The number of nucleated cells in each sample was estimated from the amplification of reference gene primers within the assay. To quantify the absolute abundance of each unique TCRbeta CDR3 rearrangement, sequence reads were collapsed and filtered. For each sample, productive Simpson clonality was calculated as the square root of Simpson's diversity index over productive rearrangements. TCRdb mirrors the immuneACCESS table, restricted to in-frame sequences. Some clones are absent from its copies; in checked studies, under half trace to an unresolved V gene, and the reason for the others is unknown. That table is the source of V, J and clone size, and D and trimming were worked out from the DNA. The sample table holds 120,000 or so clones, of which around 87% were seen once. The ten most abundant clones make up roughly 8% of the sample.

Comment on this clone: This receptor's antigen is unknown. It has no much larger one-base neighbor in the sample; base qualities were not kept.

The source is a human donor in a cohort sampled during active COVID-19. The rearrangement joined TRBV6-6 to TRBJ2-7; matching of 7 bases hints at TRBD1 as the D gene. The sequencing sample was made of peripheral blood. In nucleotide form, the sequence is TGTGCCAGCAGTTACTCGGGCAGGGGGGCCGACTACGAGCAGTACTTC. Its amino acids are CASSYSGRGADYEQYF.